Listed below are T cell receptor beta chains from one sample, sequenced in a study of blood T cell repertoires in COVID-19. Assay: immunoSEQ multiplex PCR; the TCRdb copy retains only in-frame clones and omits some. This table has some 150,000 clones, over 75% appearing once. Sequenced input: peripheral blood. Receptor source: a man in his 60s with active or convalescent COVID-19. Both conserved end residues are part of each CDR3. A D gene is named only where the DNA matches it firmly. The size field is filled for only some rows; it gives once, few, many or a size class.

>TRBJ2-2|NA|TRBV9|TRBD1
TGTGCCAGCAGCGGCGCGTACAGGGGGCACAGCGGGGAGCTGTTTTTT
CASSGAYRGHSGELFF
>TRBJ1-5|NA|TRBV24-1|NA
TGTGCCACCAGTGATGGGCGAGGCAATCAGCCCCAGCATTTT
CATSDGRGNQPQHF
>TRBJ2-2|NA|TRBV6-4|TRBD1
TGTGCCAGCAGAACAGGGGGCGGGAACACCGGGGAGCTGTTTTTT
CASRTGGGNTGELFF
>TRBJ1-1|NA|TRBV5-1|NA
TGCGCCAGCAGCTTTGAGGGGAACACTGAAGCTTTCTTT
CASSFEGNTEAFF
>TRBJ2-1|NA|TRBV28|NA
TGTGCCAGCAGCTTTCGCCAGGGCAATGAGCAGTTCTTC
CASSFRQGNEQFF
>TRBJ1-1|NA|TRBV11-2|TRBD1
TGTGCCAGCAGCCCCCCATGGGACAGGATGAACACTGAAGCTTTCTTT
CASSPPWDRMNTEAFF
>TRBJ2-7|NA|TRBV19|NA
TGTGCCAGTAGTATTGGGCAGGGGGGAGTTGGCGAGCAGTACTTC
CASSIGQGGVGEQYF
>TRBJ2-7|NA|TRBV24-1|NA
TGTGCCACCAGTGATTTGAGGGGCGAGCAGTACTTC
CATSDLRGEQYF
>TRBJ2-5|few|TRBV19|NA
TGTGCCAGTAGTATGCCTAGTTCGAGCCAAGAGACCCAGTACTTC
CASSMPSSSQETQYF
>TRBJ2-3|NA|TRBV7-3|TRBD1
TGTGCCAGCAGCTTAAGGGCAGGGGGCTACGTGGATACGCAGTATTTT
CASSLRAGGYVDTQYF
>TRBJ1-5|NA|TRBV2|TRBD1
TGTGCCAGCACCGGGACAGGCCTTGGTCAGCCCCAGCATTTT
CASTGTGLGQPQHF
>TRBJ2-2|NA|TRBV19|NA
TGTGCCACCTCCCCCCGGGACACACCTTGGGGGGAGCTGTTTTTT
CATSPRDTPWGELFF
>TRBJ2-7|NA|TRBV28|NA
TGTGCCAGCACCAGACTCCGGGACTCAACTAACGAGCAGTACTTC
CASTRLRDSTNEQYF
>TRBJ1-4|few|TRBV4-3|NA
TGCGCCAGCAGCCAAGATAGGGGGTTAAGTGAAAAACTGTTTTTT
CASSQDRGLSEKLFF
>TRBJ1-1|NA|TRBV10-2|NA
TGCGCCAGCAAATCCGGTGCGGGGAACACTGAAGCTTTCTTT
CASKSGAGNTEAFF
>TRBJ2-1|NA|TRBV7-6|TRBD1
TGTGCCAGCAGCTTAGACAGGGGAAGAGGGAACAATGAGCAGTTCTTC
CASSLDRGRGNNEQFF
>TRBJ2-7|NA|TRBV28|NA
TGTGCCAGCAGTCAGGAGGTGGGCGAGCAGTACTTC
CASSQEVGEQYF
>TRBJ1-4|NA|TRBV6-5|TRBD1
TGTGCCAGCAGCGGACAGGAAAATGAAAAACTGTTTTTT
CASSGQENEKLFF
>TRBJ2-5|NA|TRBV6-5|TRBD2
TGTGCCAGCAGTTACGGACTAGCATTCACCCAGTACTTC
CASSYGLAFTQYF
>TRBJ1-4|NA|TRBV7-2|NA
TGTGCCAGCAGCTTAGATCGGGATGAAAAACTGTTTTTT
CASSLDRDEKLFF
>TRBJ2-1|NA|TRBV10-3|TRBD2
TGTGCCATCAGTGGTGGCGTTGGGCTAGCGGACCACCGGCAGTTCTTC
CAISGGVGLADHRQFF
>TRBJ2-3|NA|TRBV5-3|TRBD1
TGTGCCAGAAGCTTGGCGTCAGGGGGAGCGACAGATACGCAGTATTTT
CARSLASGGATDTQYF
>TRBJ2-7|NA|TRBV4-2|NA
TGTGCCAGCAGCCAAGATTTTTTCGCAGGGTCCTACGAGCAGTACTTC
CASSQDFFAGSYEQYF
>TRBJ2-1|few|TRBV10-1|NA
TGCGCCAGCAGTGAGCGAAAGACACGCTCCTACAATGAGCAGTTCTTC
CASSERKTRSYNEQFF
>TRBJ2-7|once|TRBV2|NA
TGTGCCAGCTTGGCAGGACTGACGAGCGAGCAGTACTTC
CASLAGLTSEQYF
>TRBJ1-4|NA|TRBV15|NA
TGTGCCACCAGCAGGGGCAAAGCAACTAATGAAAAACTGTTTTTT
CATSRGKATNEKLFF
>TRBJ2-3|NA|TRBV4-3|NA
TGCGCCAGCAGCCCGCAGAGGAGCCGGACAGATACGCAGTATTTT
CASSPQRSRTDTQYF
>TRBJ2-1|NA|TRBV24-1|TRBD2
TGTGCCACCAGTGATCGCCGACGTCTAGCGGGACCCGGCATGGGTAAGAATCACAATGAGCAGTTCTTC
CATSDRRRLAGPGMGKNHNEQFF
>TRBJ1-5|once|TRBV28|TRBD1
TGTGCCAGCAGTTCTCCGGGACAGGGTGTTCAGCCCCAGCATTTT
CASSSPGQGVQPQHF
>TRBJ2-2|NA|TRBV30|NA
TGTGCCTGGAGAGGACACTACACCGGGGAGCTGTTTTTT
CAWRGHYTGELFF
>TRBJ1-4|NA|TRBV28|NA
TGTGCCAGCAGACTTAGGCCTAACGGAGCAGCAACTAATGAAAAACTGTTTTTT
CASRLRPNGAATNEKLFF
>TRBJ2-3|NA|TRBV27|NA
TGTGCCAGCAGTGTCGGGCAGGGGTACCCGGGAGATACGCAGTATTTT
CASSVGQGYPGDTQYF
>TRBJ1-4|NA|TRBV19|NA
TGTGCCAGTAGCCTTTCGTTCCCTAATGAAAAACTGTTTTTT
CASSLSFPNEKLFF
>TRBJ2-3|NA|TRBV7-2|TRBD2
TGTGCCAGCAGCTCACTGGGGGGGGATACGCAGTATTTT
CASSSLGGDTQYF
>TRBJ1-6|NA|TRBV5-4|NA
TGTGCCAGCAGTGCTTGGACCGGGGGTGGTAATTCACCCCTCCACTTT
CASSAWTGGGNSPLHF
>TRBJ2-7|NA|TRBV6-5|TRBD1
TGTGCCAGCAGTTACGGCCGGACAGGGGGCCGGTACGAGCAGTACTTC
CASSYGRTGGRYEQYF
>TRBJ2-3|NA|TRBV27|TRBD2
TGTGCCAGCAGTTTATATTTTAGCGGGAGGGACACAGATACGCAGTATTTT
CASSLYFSGRDTDTQYF
>TRBJ1-4|once|TRBV15|TRBD1
TGTGCCACCAGCGGGCCTAACAGGGGTAATGAAAAACTGTTTTTT
CATSGPNRGNEKLFF
>TRBJ1-1|NA|TRBV7-2|NA
TGTGCCAGCAGCCCCCAGGGGCCCTACGGGGGGACTGAAGCTTTCTTT
CASSPQGPYGGTEAFF
>TRBJ1-4|few|TRBV7-9|NA
TGTGCCAGCAGCCCCACCGTCGGGGAAAAACTGTTTTTT
CASSPTVGEKLFF